The entry that follows covers one T cell receptor (beta chain) sequence. Antigen unknown. The data originate from a study of identical twins. General study points: Twin sharing of out-of-frame TCR alpha was underestimated by models in monozygotic pairs. Fewer insertions marked abundant cord blood beta clonotypes; young adult naive trended weakly, memory not at all.

V was shortened by 0 bases and J by 3 bases, with 11 bases between the two germline ends. Germline CDR1 and CDR2: SGHRS and YFSETQ. This CDR3 is 15 amino acids long. TCRdb re-called the 5' RACE reads with MiXCR, one entry per CDR3 protein. The repertoire holds under 900,000 distinct CDR3 sequences, with about 18% as singletons. The sample was also linked to a second study, of T cells expressing NK-cell markers. As that study records: Restriction of the sorted population to alpha-beta TCR T cells was achieved in several experiments with an anti-gamma-delta TCR antibody. Dominant NKG2C+ clonotypes made up roughly 1.0-7.0% of CD8+ T cells in six donors.

The origin of this receptor is a woman under 30 in good health. J is TRBJ2-3 and V is TRBV5-1, with D tentatively TRBD1 (5 bases). Sequences were obtained from PBMCs. The CDR3, as DNA: TGCGCCAGCAGCTTGGGGGGCGAAGAGACAGATACGCAGTATTTT. Amino acids: CASSLGGEETDTQYF.